This T cell receptor (beta chain) was found in a study of blood T cells in healthy people across ages. This clonotype was seen ten or more times. No antigen is known for it. The sample providers were healthy Caucasian people from Russia, aged about 6 to 90. Samples each yielded at least 5.5 micrograms of total RNA. Regarding the study as a whole: TCR beta diversity was tightly associated with the proportion of naive T cells.

The second PCR ran roughly 7 to 11 cycles with a sample-barcoded 5' primer and J-beta primers. The authors tagged each cDNA molecule using a template-switch adaptor with 12 random nucleotides. TCRdb re-derived calls from the 5' RACE reads in MiXCR, one entry per CDR3 protein. Altogether approximately 290,000 distinct CDR3 sequences are present, 25% to 30% being singletons, with the ten largest covering around 30%. The sequenced sample consisted of blood. The source is a woman in her seventies in good health.

CDR3 in DNA: TGTGCCAGCAGTGAGCAGGGACAGCGGAATTCACCCCTCCACTTT. Translation gives CASSEQGQRNSPLHF. The chain is built from TRBV2 and TRBJ1-6; 7 bases line up with TRBD1. CDR1 SNHLY and CDR2 FYNNEI come from the germline V gene. This CDR3 region has 15 residues. V lost 3 bases and J lost 7; bases outside the gene matches: 6.